This passage covers 12 T cell receptor beta chains from one sample sequenced in a study of blood T cell repertoires in COVID-19. Clones were sequenced by immunoSEQ multiplex PCR, and TCRdb holds only the in-frame ones, with some missing. Counted here are 60,000 or so clones, 84% occurring once; the ten biggest clones make up 13%. The material sequenced was peripheral blood. The receptors originated from a woman aged 80 or over with acute or convalescent COVID-19.

The chain has TRBV6-5 and TRBJ1-4, with 8 bases aligning to TRBD1. CDR3 length: 12 amino acids. The germline CDR1 and CDR2 sequences are MNHEY and SVGAGI. Trimming took 6 bases from V and 13 from J; bases not matched to a gene: 7. The CDR3 loop is CASRPGQGRLFF. CDR3 in DNA: TGTGCCAGCAGACCCGGACAGGGAAGACTGTTTTTT.

This chain links TRBV7-9 with TRBJ1-2; TRBD1 matches 8 bases. Trimming at V came to 1 base and at J to 6 bases, leaving 1 base not matched to a gene. Germline values: CDR1 SEHNR, CDR2 FQNEAQ (reference sequence). The CDR3 spans 13 residues. The CDR3 DNA reads as TGTGCCAGCAGCTTAGGACAGGGGAATGGCTACACCTTC. This codes for CASSLGQGNGYTF.

J is TRBJ1-1 and V is TRBV6-1; tentatively, D is TRBD1 (5 bases). V was pared by 1 base and J by 0 bases, with 9 bases between. This CDR3 contains 15 residues. Germline V gene lookup returns CDR1 MNHNS and CDR2 SASEGT. The CDR3 sequence is CASSEEGRLNTEAFF. The CDR3, as DNA: TGTGCCAGCAGTGAAGAGGGGCGGCTGAACACTGAAGCTTTCTTT.

Concerning this clone: The sample contains more than one DNA sequence encoding this CDR3. The chain couples TRBV3-1 (or the pseudogene TRBV3-2) to TRBJ1-1; D is ambiguous. From germline, CDR1 is LGHDT and CDR2 YNNKEL (reference sequence). Trimming cost V 4 bases and J 0 bases, with 6 bases left between them. This CDR3 comprises 13 residues. The CDR3 DNA sequence: TGTGCCAGCAGCCGAACAGTGAACACTGAAGCTTTCTTT. Translated, it gives CASSRTVNTEAFF.

The chain carries TRBV3-1 (or the pseudogene TRBV3-2) and TRBJ1-1; tentatively, D is TRBD1 (5 bases). The CDR3 has 14 residues. Trimming removed 1 base at V and 5 bases at J, with 11 bases between. Germline V gene data show CDR1 as LGHDT and CDR2 as YNNKEL (reference sequence). The CDR3 DNA is TGTGCCAGCAGCCAAGTCGCCGGGGGGACTGAAGCTTTCTTT. The encoded protein is CASSQVAGGTEAFF.

The CDR3 sequence is CASSLGQGPDTQYF. The CDR3, as DNA: TGCGCCAGCAGCTTGGGACAGGGTCCAGATACGCAGTATTTT. The chain employs TRBV5-1 and TRBJ2-3; 7 bases agree with TRBD1. Germline V gene sequence: CDR1 SGHRS, CDR2 YFSETQ. The CDR3 spans 14 residues. V gave up 0 bases and J gave up 4 bases; unmatched junction bases: 2.

This clone appeared a single time. The rearrangement uses TRBV11-1 and TRBJ1-2, with D perhaps matching TRBD1 (6 bases). Between the trimmed V and J ends, which lost 3 bases and 8 bases, there was a span of 10 bases. This CDR3 has 12 amino acids. Germline V gene lookup returns CDR1 SGHAT and CDR2 FQDESV (reference sequence). This chain's CDR3 is CASSLETGGYTF. For the CDR3, the DNA is TGTGCCAGCAGCTTGGAAACAGGGGGCTACACCTTC.

The rearrangement links TRBV5-1 to TRBJ2-2, with 9 nucleotides matching TRBD1. The CDR3 is 14 residues long. V lost 5 bases to trimming and J lost 5 bases; unmatched junction nucleotides: 4. Germline CDR1 SGHRS, CDR2 YFSETQ. CDR3 sequence: CASRVTGGTGELFF. The CDR3 coding sequence is TGCGCCAGCAGAGTGACAGGGGGAACCGGGGAGCTGTTTTTT.

The chain combines TRBV5-4 with TRBJ2-1; tentatively, D is TRBD2 (7 bases). The germline V gene encodes CDR1 SGHNT and CDR2 YYREEE (reference sequence). Trimming removed 1 base at V and 10 bases at J, with 12 bases between. The CDR3 sequence is 13 residues long. The CDR3 loop reads CASSLRGGGEQFF. The DNA for the CDR3 is TGTGCCAGCAGCTTGAGGGGGGGAGGCGAGCAGTTCTTC.

The V and J genes are TRBV19 and TRBJ2-7; 8 nucleotides match TRBD1. V lost 6 bases, J lost 0 bases, and 7 bases stayed unmatched. CDR1 and CDR2 from the germline V gene are LNHDA and SQIVND (reference sequence). CDR3 length: 15 amino acids. The CDR3 nucleotides are TGTGCCAGTAGCGTACTAACAGGGGGCTCCTACGAGCAGTACTTC. Translating gives CASSVLTGGSYEQYF. Full variable domain (rest looked up from reference TRBV19 and TRBJ2-7): DGGITQSPKYLFRKEGQNVTLSCEQNLNHDAMYWYRQDPGQGLRLIYYSQIVNDFQKGDIAEGYSVSREKKESFPLTVTSAQKNPTAFYLCASSVLTGGSYEQYFGPGTRLTVT.

The chain combines TRBV15 with TRBJ1-5, with 8 positions matching TRBD1. There are 16 residues in the CDR3. Germline-derived CDR1 and CDR2 are LNHNV and YYDKDF (reference sequence). With 2 bases clipped from V and 4 bases from J, the junction kept 7 bases outside the gene matches. This chain's CDR3 is CATSRPGQGKNQPQHF. The CDR3 DNA reads TGTGCCACCAGCAGACCTGGACAGGGTAAAAATCAGCCCCAGCATTTT. Together with reference TRBV15 and TRBJ1-5, the CDR3 gives the full variable domain: DAMVIQNPRYQVTQFGKPVTLSCSQTLNHNVMYWYQQKSSQAPKLLFHYYDKDFNNEADTPDNFQSRRPNTSFCFLDIRSPGLGDTAMYLCATSRPGQGKNQPQHFGDGTRLSIL.

The V call is TRBV5-1, the J call TRBJ2-7, with TRBD2 matching 8 bases. Per the germline V gene, CDR1 is SGHRS and CDR2 is YFSETQ. The CDR3 runs to 15 residues. Trimming removed 7 bases from V and 2 bases from J; junction bases left unmatched: 11. CDR3 bases: TGCGCCAGCGGAGCGGGGGATTCAGGGGCCTACGAGCAGTACTTC. This sequence encodes CASGAGDSGAYEQYF.